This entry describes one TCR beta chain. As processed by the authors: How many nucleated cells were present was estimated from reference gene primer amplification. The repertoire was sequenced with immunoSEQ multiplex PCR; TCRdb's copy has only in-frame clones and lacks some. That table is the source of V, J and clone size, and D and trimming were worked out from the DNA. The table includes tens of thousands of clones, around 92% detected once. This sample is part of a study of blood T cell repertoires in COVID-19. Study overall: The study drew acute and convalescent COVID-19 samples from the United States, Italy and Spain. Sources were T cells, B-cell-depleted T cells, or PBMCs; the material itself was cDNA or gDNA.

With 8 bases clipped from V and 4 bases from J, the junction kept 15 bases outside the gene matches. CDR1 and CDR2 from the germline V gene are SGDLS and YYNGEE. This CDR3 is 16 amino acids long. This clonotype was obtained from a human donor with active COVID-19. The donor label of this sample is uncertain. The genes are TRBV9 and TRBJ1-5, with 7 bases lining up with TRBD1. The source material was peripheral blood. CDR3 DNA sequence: TGTGCCAGTACCGGAAGGAAACAGGGGAGGAATCAGCCCCAGCATTTT. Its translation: CASTGRKQGRNQPQHF.